This T cell receptor (beta chain) was captured in a study of shared clonotypes between healthy human individuals (dated by TCRdb to the early 2020s). Background on the whole study: The cohort included three men and two women between 18 and 49 years of age. To estimate repertoire size and how much clonotypes are shared between individuals, the study performed deep sequencing of blood TCR repertoires from five healthy adults. To increase sequencing depth and limit assay-specific biases, different laboratories used diverse techniques to prepare libraries and sequence TCR repertoires. Per donor, three plates each were used for CD4 naive and CD4 memory, two for CD8 naive, and one for CD8 memory. Each donor's leukapheresis produced roughly between about 0.85 and 10 billion PBMCs.

Turning to this clone: It has no known antigen specificity. Within one base of it there is no much larger clone, and no base qualities were kept.

TCR CDR3 regions were amplified from genomic DNA by multiplex PCR using the deep immunoSEQ assay. Genomic DNA extracted from each cell subset was distributed evenly over all wells of several immunoSEQ 96-well plates, and each plate served as one replicate. For sorted subsets, around 0.2 ug genomic DNA, equal to 30,000 to 35,000 T cell genomes, was loaded into each replicate PCR. Purified libraries were quantified with a Qubit 3.0 fluorometer, sized on a Bioanalyzer 2100, and re-quantified with the KAPA Library Quantification kit. Each immunoSEQ 96-well plate was sequenced on its own single-read 150-cycle Illumina NextSeq 550 flow cell. As for the original processing: The immunoSEQ output contained only junctional sequences without quality scores, so filtering could not match that applied to full-length reads. To assign V/J genes and CDR3, sequences were annotated against IMGT germline references using PyIR, a Python wrapper for IgBLAST v1.9. Any read was removed if the V/J assignment was weak (E-value above 1e-6), the CDR3 was missing, or the read contained stop codons, out-of-frame junctions, or ambiguous translated residues. A V3J clonotype was defined by an identical inferred V gene, J gene, and CDR3 amino acid sequence. Percentage overlap between repertoires was calculated by dividing the number of shared unique clonotypes by the size of the smaller repertoire. Three approaches were used to assess repertoire richness: RTK rarefaction, the Chao1 estimator, and Recon v2.1 estimates of unobserved clonotypes. Generation probabilities for all TCRbeta clonotypes obtained by the gDNA method from a few donors were computed using OLGA. TCRdb's version of the immuneACCESS table is confined to in-frame rearrangements and falls short of the full clone set. An unresolved V gene accounts for under half of the shortfall where checked; the remainder is of unknown origin. V and J calls and clone size are copied from that table; D and trimming were computed from the DNA. For this sample there are some 1,600,000 clones; around 98% appear just once. 0.4% to 0.55% of the sample is in the top ten clones.

CDR1 and CDR2 (MDHEN, SYDVKM) derive from the germline V gene. Trimming removed 6 bases from V and 5 bases from J, leaving 20 bases between the germline ends. The CDR3 runs 16 amino acids, cysteine and phenylalanine included. Only the CDR3 portion is preserved as DNA: 48 bases, with reading frame beginning at the first base. Overall results and qualifications from the work: Naive subsets generally had larger estimated clonotype richness than memory subsets did. The small number of donors limited the genetic and exposure-history diversity represented. Compared with non-shared clonotypes, clonotypes shared by all four sorted-subset donors had higher generation probabilities. Sampling was restricted to blood, and TCR repertoires in tissues likely differ from the TCR repertoires found in blood. When a handful of donors were compared, the shared fraction of clonotypes was about 5% for naive CD4, 3.5% to 4% for naive CD8, 2% to 2.5% for memory CD4, and roughly 0.4% for memory CD8. Pairwise subsampling led to the expectation that sequencing depth would affect the degree of clonotype sharing among donors. Incomplete sequencing was indicated by rarefaction of sorted-subset datasets, despite the large sequencing depth.

The donors were healthy, HIV-negative adults who had no recently reported acute infections or vaccinations. Every donor was a Caucasian adult residing in Nashville, Tennessee, USA. CD4+ T cells were enriched by magnetic negative selection, after which naive cells were positively selected on CD45RA and the negative fraction was taken as the memory subset. Blood was obtained by leukapheresis, after which PBMCs were separated by Ficoll-Histopaque density gradient centrifugation and cryopreserved in liquid nitrogen vapor phase. Purity and quantity of every magnetically sorted T cell population were checked by analytical flow cytometry. From each sorted fraction, genomic DNA was isolated and quantified by UV absorbance on a Nanodrop 2000c.

The sample consisted of naive CD4+ T cells sorted from blood. In light of the paper, this sample's cell subset or site label describes: CD45RA+ positively selected. This TCR was recovered from a man younger than 40 in good health. The chain joins TRBV28 to TRBJ1-5; 5 matching bases give a weak D call of TRBD1. Read as DNA, the sequence is TGTGCCAGCAGACAACCGGGACGGATTCAAGATCAGCCCCAGCATTTT. This codes for CASRQPGRIQDQPQHF.